One and the same sample provided the 29 T cell receptor beta chains below, sequenced in a study of CD8 T cells in ankylosing spondylitis. General observations from the study: Roughly 8 highly homologous variants formed a TCR beta motif that appeared characteristic of ankylosing spondylitis blood.

TCRdb processed the 5' RACE reads anew with MiXCR; each CDR3 protein has one entry. This table has some 700,000 distinct CDR3 sequences, around 19% appearing once. No antigen has been identified for these receptors. Sequencing input: blood, either unsorted or a sorted T cell fraction (not recorded which). These TCRs come from a male donor with ankylosing spondylitis.

This rearrangement joins TRBV7-2 to TRBJ2-7; 7 bases are a match to TRBD1. V trimming: 5 bases; J trimming: 5 bases; junction bases outside the gene matches: 3. The CDR3 consists of 12 residues. Per germline, CDR1 SGHTA and CDR2 FQGNSA. CDR3 in DNA: TGTGCCAGCAGCGCGACAGGGAACGAGCAGTACTTC. It encodes CASSATGNEQYF.

The rearrangement uses TRBV7-2 and TRBJ2-2; D is perhaps TRBD2 (6 bases). With 6 bases removed from V and 3 bases from J, the gap between germline ends came to 14 bases. The CDR3 runs 15 residues. Germline assignment: CDR1 SGHTA and CDR2 FQGNSA. The CDR3 sequence: CASSRSGEDTGELFF. The CDR3 nucleotides read TGTGCCAGCAGTAGATCGGGAGAGGACACCGGGGAGCTGTTTTTT. The entire variable domain, with the rest obtained from reference TRBV7-2 and TRBJ2-2, is as follows: GAGVSQSPSNKVTEKGKDVELRCDPISGHTALYWYRQSLGQGLEFLIYFQGNSAPDKSGLPSDRFSAERTGGSVSTLTIQRTQQEDSAVYLCASSRSGEDTGELFFGEGSRLTVL.

This clonotype was seen ten or more times. V usage is TRBV27 and J usage is TRBJ2-7; 10 bases fit TRBD1. CDR1 is MNHEY and CDR2 is SMNVEV in the germline V gene (reference sequence). CDR3 length equals 12 residues. With 8 bases clipped from V and 4 bases from J, the junction kept 2 bases outside the gene matches. CDR3 nucleotide sequence: TGTGCCAGCCGGGACAGGGGATACGAGCAGTACTTC. Its protein is CASRDRGYEQYF.

CDR3 residues: CASSLSSGGGQPQHF. In DNA, the CDR3 is TGTGCCAGCAGCTTATCATCTGGGGGCGGTCAGCCCCAGCATTTT. The rearrangement joins TRBV7-9 to TRBJ1-5, with D possibly TRBD1 on 6 matching bases. This CDR3 has 15 amino acids. V dropped 2 bases and J dropped 6 bases, with 14 bases sitting between them. Germline loops: CDR1 SEHNR, CDR2 FQNEAQ (reference sequence).

At least ten counts were recorded for this clonotype. V gene TRBV5-5 combines with J gene TRBJ1-1; D is unclear. Trimming stripped 0 bases from V and 3 bases from J, with 6 bases between. The CDR3 sequence is 13 residues long. In germline, CDR1 is SGHKS, CDR2 YYEKEE (reference sequence). CDR3 in DNA: TGTGCCAGCAGCTTGGGCTCGCACACTGAAGCTTTCTTT. The encoded protein is CASSLGSHTEAFF.

In DNA, the CDR3 is TGTGCCAGCCGAAGGACAGGCGAGCCGGATGAGCAGTTCTTC. Its protein is CASRRTGEPDEQFF. The V gene is TRBV18, the J gene TRBJ2-1, with 7 bases matching TRBD1. The V and J ends lost 8 bases and 8 bases, in that order; junction bases with no gene match: 12. Looked up from germline, CDR1 is KGHSH and CDR2 is LQKENI. The CDR3 totals 14 residues.

This clonotype came up a few times. J is TRBJ2-3 and V is TRBV6-1; D is possibly TRBD2 (6 bases). This CDR3 region has 15 residues. Germline V gene sequence: CDR1 MNHNS, CDR2 SASEGT. Deletions cut 9 bases from V and 0 bases from J, with 16 bases between. The CDR3: CASKIPGASTDTQYF. The CDR3 region has the DNA TGTGCCAGTAAAATACCGGGAGCTAGCACAGATACGCAGTATTTT.

A few counts support this clonotype. The genes are TRBV18 and TRBJ1-1; no reliable D call. The CDR3 loop spans 11 amino acids. The V end was cut by 2 bases, the J end by 8 bases, with 6 bases between. Germline CDR1 is KGHSH and CDR2 is LQKENI. The CDR3 nucleotides read TGTGCCAGCTCACCAACGGGGGAAGCTTTCTTT. This sequence encodes CASSPTGEAFF.

This clonotype appeared many times. The chain employs TRBV25-1 and TRBJ1-2; perhaps TRBD1 as D (6 bases). The CDR3 sequence is 12 residues long. Germline V gives CDR1 MGHDK, CDR2 SYGVNS. The V and J ends lost 4 bases and 4 bases respectively, with 7 bases between them. The CDR3 region is CASSGQVYGYTF. CDR3 sequence (DNA): TGTGCCAGCAGTGGACAGGTCTATGGCTACACCTTC.

This clonotype has just a few counts. This rearrangement joins TRBV4-2 to TRBJ2-1; 15 positions agree with TRBD2. Unmatched junction bases numbered 7, after V lost 4 bases and J lost 0 bases. This CDR3 spans 19 amino acids. Germline V gene data show CDR1 as LGHNA and CDR2 as YNFKEQ. CDR3 sequence reads: CASSRSGTSGGSSYNEQFF. The CDR3 DNA is TGTGCCAGCAGCCGATCCGGGACTAGCGGGGGGAGCTCCTACAATGAGCAGTTCTTC.

This clonotype was seen many times. The V call is TRBV12-3 or TRBV12-4, the J call TRBJ1-2; D is perhaps TRBD1 (6 bases). The V end was cut by 4 bases, the J end by 4 bases, with 10 bases between. The CDR3 is 13 amino acids. CDR3 region: CASSSTGVYGYTF. The DNA of the CDR3 is TGTGCCAGCAGTTCGACAGGCGTCTATGGCTACACCTTC.

This clonotype has only a few counts. The rearrangement joins TRBV10-3 to TRBJ2-1, with 7 positions matching TRBD1. The CDR3 consists of 15 residues. CDR1 ENHRY and CDR2 SYGVKD come from the germline V gene. J gave up 7 bases and V 0 bases, and 6 bases lay outside the gene matches. CDR3 sequence (DNA): TGTGCCATCAGTGAGTCGAGAGGGGGCGGGAATGAGCAGTTCTTC. It is translated as CAISESRGGGNEQFF.

This clonotype was found a few times. This CDR3 reads CSAPKFGAKNIQYF. CDR3 bases: TGCAGTGCTCCCAAGTTCGGGGCCAAAAACATTCAGTACTTC. This chain connects TRBV20-1 to TRBJ2-4; D is unresolved. This CDR3 is 14 amino acids long. Trimming cost V 5 bases and J 1 base, with 12 bases left between them. The germline CDR1 and CDR2 sequences are DFQATT and SNEGSKA (reference sequence).

The genes are TRBV2 and TRBJ1-1, with 7 bases that match TRBD1. Germline values: CDR1 SNHLY, CDR2 FYNNEI. Trimming took 2 bases from V and 10 from J; bases not matched to a gene: 10. CDR3 length: 14 amino acids. In nucleotides, the CDR3 is TGTGCCAGCAGTGAACCAGCGGGACAGCTGATAGCTTTCTTT. This translates into CASSEPAGQLIAFF.

This clonotype was seen a handful of times. The V and J genes are TRBV20-1 and TRBJ2-3, with TRBD1 matching over 8 bases. This CDR3 spans 13 amino acids. Trimming removed 6 bases from V and 0 bases from J; junction bases left unmatched: 2. Per the germline V gene, CDR1 is DFQATT and CDR2 is SNEGSKA (reference sequence). For the CDR3, the DNA is TGCAGTGCACAGGGGGGTAGCACAGATACGCAGTATTTT. This translates into CSAQGGSTDTQYF.

J is TRBJ2-5 and V is TRBV20-1, with TRBD1 matching 7 bases. Trimming cost V 3 bases and J 4 bases; bases outside gene matches: 5. The CDR3 runs to 13 residues. Germline-derived CDR1 and CDR2 are DFQATT and SNEGSKA (reference sequence). CDR3 in DNA: TGCAGTGCTAGGGGACAGCGCGGAGAGACCCAGTACTTC. Translating gives CSARGQRGETQYF.

The chain combines TRBV7-2 with TRBJ1-1; D is perhaps TRBD1 (5 bases). In germline, CDR1 is SGHTA, CDR2 FQGNSA. V lost 5 bases, J lost 3 bases, and 10 bases lay in between. CDR3 length: 13 residues. The CDR3 loop is CASSPGLDTEAFF. CDR3 nucleotides: TGTGCCAGCAGCCCAGGGTTAGACACTGAAGCTTTCTTT. Variable domain in full (rest from reference TRBV7-2 and TRBJ1-1): GAGVSQSPSNKVTEKGKDVELRCDPISGHTALYWYRQSLGQGLEFLIYFQGNSAPDKSGLPSDRFSAERTGGSVSTLTIQRTQQEDSAVYLCASSPGLDTEAFFGQGTRLTVV.

The sample holds a few counts of this clonotype. The V and J genes are TRBV27 and TRBJ2-3; TRBD2 agrees at 14 bases. CDR1 is MNHEY and CDR2 is SMNVEV in the germline V gene (reference sequence). This CDR3 is built from 20 residues. J lost 3 bases, V lost 2 bases, and 13 bases had no gene match. CDR3 coding DNA: TGTGCCAGCAGTTTACGACGACTAGCGGGGGGGCCTGGGGGGACAGATACGCAGTATTTT. It encodes CASSLRRLAGGPGGTDTQYF.

J is TRBJ2-2 and V is TRBV6-2 or TRBV6-3; 7 bases are a match to TRBD2. V was pared by 2 bases and J by 5 bases, with 5 bases of the junction left unmatched. There are 15 residues in the CDR3. Per the germline V gene, CDR1 is MNHEY and CDR2 is SVGEGT. The CDR3 sequence: CASSYRISGTGELFF. The CDR3 DNA follows: TGTGCCAGCAGTTACCGCATTAGCGGGACCGGGGAGCTGTTTTTT.

The J gene is TRBJ1-1, the V gene TRBV19; D is perhaps TRBD1 (6 bases). The V end lost 5 bases, the J end lost 5 bases, and 18 bases lay between the germline ends. The CDR3 is 15 amino acids. Germline V gene lookup returns CDR1 LNHDA and CDR2 SQIVND (reference sequence). CDR3 sequence: CASSPATGIGTEAFF. The CDR3 nucleotides are TGTGCCAGTAGTCCCGCAACAGGGATCGGGACTGAAGCTTTCTTT. Supplemented by reference TRBV19 and TRBJ1-1, the full variable domain reads DGGITQSPKYLFRKEGQNVTLSCEQNLNHDAMYWYRQDPGQGLRLIYYSQIVNDFQKGDIAEGYSVSREKKESFPLTVTSAQKNPTAFYLCASSPATGIGTEAFFGQGTRLTVV.

This chain connects TRBV28 to TRBJ1-5, with D uncertain. Between the trimmed V and J ends, which lost 6 bases and 10 bases, there was a span of 13 bases. Per germline, CDR1 MDHEN and CDR2 SYDVKM. The CDR3 sequence is 12 residues long. For the CDR3, the DNA is TGTGCCAGCAGCCAGGTAGCATTACCCCAGCATTTT. Amino acid sequence: CASSQVALPQHF.

This rearrangement joins TRBV29-1 to TRBJ2-1; 7 nucleotides line up with TRBD2. The J segment lost 6 bases and the V segment lost 7 bases, leaving 6 bases of the junction unmatched. CDR1 and CDR2 (germline): SQVTM, ANQGSEA. This CDR3 has 12 residues. CDR3 sequence (DNA): TGCAGCGCCCAGACTAGCAGCAATGAGCAGTTCTTC. Its translation: CSAQTSSNEQFF.

The table lists this clonotype with many counts. The V call is TRBV6-1, the J call TRBJ2-5; D may be TRBD2 (6 bases). Trimming took off 4 bases at V and 2 bases at J, with 14 bases between the two ends. The CDR3 has 15 amino acids. Germline assignment: CDR1 MNHNS and CDR2 SASEGT. The CDR3 here is CASSVRGLRQETQYF. CDR3 nucleotides: TGTGCCAGCAGTGTAAGGGGACTGAGACAAGAGACCCAGTACTTC.

This clonotype has a count of ten or more. This chain links TRBV19 with TRBJ1-1; 7 nucleotides align to TRBD1. CDR1 LNHDA and CDR2 SQIVND come from the germline V gene (reference sequence). The trim removed 9 bases at V and 5 bases at J, leaving 3 bases unmatched. This CDR3 is built from 11 residues. The CDR3 spells CASAQGTEAFF. CDR3 nucleotides: TGTGCCAGCGCACAGGGGACTGAAGCTTTCTTT.

V and J are TRBV21-1 and TRBJ2-1; the table calls TRBD1, which could not be checked here. TRBV21-1 is shown as a pseudogene. The CDR3 is 15 amino acids. As DNA, the CDR3 is TGTGCCAGCAGCAAATGGGGGTTTGGGCGCAATGAGCAGTTCTTC. It codes for CASSKWGFGRNEQFF.

This clonotype was recorded many times. The rearrangement uses TRBV5-1 and TRBJ1-1; D is uncertain. V was shortened by 4 bases and J by 4 bases, with 14 bases between the two germline ends. Germline-derived CDR1 and CDR2 are SGHRS and YFSETQ. This CDR3 has 14 residues. The CDR3, as DNA: TGCGCCAGCAGCGGAACGACTACGGGCACTGAAGCTTTCTTT. Amino acids: CASSGTTTGTEAFF.

This clonotype was detected a few times. The chain uses TRBV5-1 and TRBJ2-7, with D tentatively TRBD2 (6 bases). This CDR3 has 13 amino acids. V lost 0 bases and J lost 5, with 9 bases in between. The germline V gene has CDR1 SGHRS and CDR2 YFSETQ. CDR3 sequence: CASSLDPGDEQYF. Here the CDR3 DNA reads TGCGCCAGCAGCTTGGACCCGGGGGACGAGCAGTACTTC.

The gene calls are TRBV7-8 and TRBJ2-7; D is tentatively TRBD1 or TRBD2 (5 bases each). Germline CDR1 is SGHVS and CDR2 is FQNEAQ. This CDR3 contains 15 residues. The V end was cut by 6 bases, the J end by 3 bases, with 18 bases between. The CDR3 reads CASRLGTHDGYEQYF. CDR3 bases: TGTGCCAGCAGACTGGGGACCCACGACGGCTACGAGCAGTACTTC.

This clonotype was seen ten or more times. CDR3 in amino acids: CASSLATTWPVGELFF. The DNA of the CDR3 is TGTGCCAGCAGTTTAGCGACCACCTGGCCCGTTGGGGAGCTGTTTTTT. The chain is built from TRBV12-3 or TRBV12-4 and TRBJ2-2; D remains unclear. The CDR3 covers 16 residues. The V end was cut by 0 bases, the J end by 8 bases, with 16 bases between.